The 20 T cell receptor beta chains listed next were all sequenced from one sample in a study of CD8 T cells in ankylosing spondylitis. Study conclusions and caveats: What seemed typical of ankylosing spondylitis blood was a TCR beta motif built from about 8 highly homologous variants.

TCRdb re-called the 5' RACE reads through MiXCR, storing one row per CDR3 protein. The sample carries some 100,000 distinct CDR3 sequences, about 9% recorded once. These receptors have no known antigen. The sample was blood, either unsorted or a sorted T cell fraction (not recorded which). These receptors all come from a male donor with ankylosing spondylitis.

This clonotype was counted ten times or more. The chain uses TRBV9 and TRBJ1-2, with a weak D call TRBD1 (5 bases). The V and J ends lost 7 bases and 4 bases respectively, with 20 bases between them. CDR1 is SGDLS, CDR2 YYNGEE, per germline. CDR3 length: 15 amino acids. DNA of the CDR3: TGTGCCAGCGGCCCACGCGGGGGGTATCGCTATGGCTACACCTTC. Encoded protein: CASGPRGGYRYGYTF.

The CDR3 coding sequence is TGTGCCAGCGGGGAAGGGACAGGAATTAGGCAGTTCTTC. Amino acids: CASGEGTGIRQFF. The chain joins TRBV6-1 to TRBJ2-1; 8 bases are a match to TRBD1. The germline V gene has CDR1 MNHNS and CDR2 SASEGT. After removal of 8 bases from V and 12 bases from J, the junction contained 12 bases not matched to a gene. The CDR3 sequence is 13 residues long.

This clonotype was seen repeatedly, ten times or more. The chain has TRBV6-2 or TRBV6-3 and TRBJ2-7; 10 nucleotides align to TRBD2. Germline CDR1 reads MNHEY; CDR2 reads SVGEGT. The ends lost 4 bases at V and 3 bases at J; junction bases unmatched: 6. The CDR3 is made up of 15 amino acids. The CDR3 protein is CASSSRLAGLYEQYV. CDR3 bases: TGTGCCAGCAGTTCCCGACTAGCGGGCCTCTACGAGCAGTACGTC.

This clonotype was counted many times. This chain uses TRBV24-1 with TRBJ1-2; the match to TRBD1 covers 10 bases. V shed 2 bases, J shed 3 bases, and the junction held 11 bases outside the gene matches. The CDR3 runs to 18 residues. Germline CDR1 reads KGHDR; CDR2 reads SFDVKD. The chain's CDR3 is CATSDSQYRDRGDYGYTF. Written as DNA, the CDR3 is TGTGCCACCAGTGATTCACAATACCGGGACAGGGGAGACTATGGCTACACCTTC.

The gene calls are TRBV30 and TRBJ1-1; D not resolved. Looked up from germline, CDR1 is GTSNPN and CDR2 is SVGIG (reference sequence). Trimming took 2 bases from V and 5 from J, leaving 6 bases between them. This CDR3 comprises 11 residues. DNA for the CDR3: TGTGCCTGGAGTTCGGGGACTGAAGCTTTCTTT. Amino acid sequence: CAWSSGTEAFF. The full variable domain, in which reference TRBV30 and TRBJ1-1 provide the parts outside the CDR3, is SQTIHQWPATLVQPVGSPLSLECTVEGTSNPNLYWYRQAAGRGLQLLFYSVGIGQISSEVPQNLSASRPQDRQFILSSKKLLLSDSGFYLCAWSSGTEAFFGQGTRLTVV.

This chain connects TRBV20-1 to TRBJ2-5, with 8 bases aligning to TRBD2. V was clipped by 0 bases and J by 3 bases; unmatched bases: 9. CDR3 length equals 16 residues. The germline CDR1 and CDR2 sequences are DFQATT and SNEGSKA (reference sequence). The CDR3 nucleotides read TGCAGTGCTAGAGATATTGCGGGGGGCCCGGAAGAGACCCAGTACTTC. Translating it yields CSARDIAGGPEETQYF.

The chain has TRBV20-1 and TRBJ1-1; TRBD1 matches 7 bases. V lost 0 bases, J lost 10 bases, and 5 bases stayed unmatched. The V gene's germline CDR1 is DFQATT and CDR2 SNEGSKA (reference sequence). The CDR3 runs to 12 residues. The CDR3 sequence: CSARDEGATAFF. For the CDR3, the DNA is TGCAGTGCTAGAGATGAGGGGGCAACAGCTTTCTTT.

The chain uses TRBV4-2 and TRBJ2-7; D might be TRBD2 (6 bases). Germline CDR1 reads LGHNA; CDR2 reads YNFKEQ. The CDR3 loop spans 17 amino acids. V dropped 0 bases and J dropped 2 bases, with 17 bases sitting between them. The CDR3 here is CASSQDEDSSVPYEQYF. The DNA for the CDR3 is TGTGCCAGCAGCCAAGATGAAGACTCTAGCGTTCCCTACGAGCAGTACTTC.

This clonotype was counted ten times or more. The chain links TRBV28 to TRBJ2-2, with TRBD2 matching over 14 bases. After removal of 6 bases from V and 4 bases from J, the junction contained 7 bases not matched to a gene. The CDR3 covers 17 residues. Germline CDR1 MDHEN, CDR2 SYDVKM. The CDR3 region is CASSWTSGRPFTGELFF. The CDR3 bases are TGTGCCAGCAGCTGGACTAGCGGGAGGCCGTTCACCGGGGAGCTGTTTTTT. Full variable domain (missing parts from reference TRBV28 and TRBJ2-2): DVKVTQSSRYLVKRTGEKVFLECVQDMDHENMFWYRQDPGLGLRLIYFSYDVKMKEKGDIPEGYSVSREKKERFSLILESASTNQTSMYLCASSWTSGRPFTGELFFGEGSRLTVL.

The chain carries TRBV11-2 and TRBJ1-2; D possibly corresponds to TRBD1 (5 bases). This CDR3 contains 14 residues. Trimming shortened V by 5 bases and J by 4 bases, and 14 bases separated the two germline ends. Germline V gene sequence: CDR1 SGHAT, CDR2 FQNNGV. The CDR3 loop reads CASSKRDGSYGYTF. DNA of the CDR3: TGTGCCAGCAGCAAGCGGGACGGGAGCTATGGCTACACCTTC.

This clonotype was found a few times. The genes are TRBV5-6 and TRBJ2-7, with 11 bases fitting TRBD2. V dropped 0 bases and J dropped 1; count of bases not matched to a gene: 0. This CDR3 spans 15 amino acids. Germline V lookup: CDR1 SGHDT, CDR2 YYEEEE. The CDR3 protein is CASSLVAGGSYEQYF. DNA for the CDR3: TGTGCCAGCAGCTTGGTAGCGGGGGGGTCCTACGAGCAGTACTTC.

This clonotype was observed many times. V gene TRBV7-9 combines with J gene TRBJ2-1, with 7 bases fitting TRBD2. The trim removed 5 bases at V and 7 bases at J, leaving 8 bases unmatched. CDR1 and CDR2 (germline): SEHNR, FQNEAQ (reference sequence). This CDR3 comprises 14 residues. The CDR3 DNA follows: TGTGCCAGCAGCCTGGGAGGGCGGGCAAATGAGCAGTTCTTC. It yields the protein CASSLGGRANEQFF.

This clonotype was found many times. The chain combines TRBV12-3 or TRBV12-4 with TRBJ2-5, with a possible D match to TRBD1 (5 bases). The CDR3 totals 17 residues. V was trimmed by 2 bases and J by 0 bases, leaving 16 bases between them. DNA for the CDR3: TGTGCCAGCAGTTTAAGTACAGGAAGAACCTACCAAGAGACCCAGTACTTC. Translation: CASSLSTGRTYQETQYF.

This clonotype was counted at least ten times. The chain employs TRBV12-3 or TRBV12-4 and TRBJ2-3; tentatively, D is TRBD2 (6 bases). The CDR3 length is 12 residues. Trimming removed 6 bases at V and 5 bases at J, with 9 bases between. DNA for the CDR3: TGTGCCAGCAGACTGGGGGGAGATACGCAGTATTTT. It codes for CASRLGGDTQYF.

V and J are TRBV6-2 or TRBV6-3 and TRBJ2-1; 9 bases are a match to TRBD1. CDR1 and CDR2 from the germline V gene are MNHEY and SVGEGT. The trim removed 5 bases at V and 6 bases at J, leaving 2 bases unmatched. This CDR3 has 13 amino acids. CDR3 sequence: CASSMGQGNEQFF. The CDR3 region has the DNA TGTGCCAGCAGTATGGGACAGGGCAATGAGCAGTTCTTC.

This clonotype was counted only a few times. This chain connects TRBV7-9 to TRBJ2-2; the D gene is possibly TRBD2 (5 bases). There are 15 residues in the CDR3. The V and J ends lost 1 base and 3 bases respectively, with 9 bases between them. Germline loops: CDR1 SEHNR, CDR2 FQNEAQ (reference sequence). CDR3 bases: TGTGCCAGCAGCTTAGGAGGGTACGACACCGGGGAGCTGTTTTTT. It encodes CASSLGGYDTGELFF. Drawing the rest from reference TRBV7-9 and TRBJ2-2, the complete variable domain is DTGVSQNPRHKITKRGQNVTFRCDPISEHNRLYWYRQTLGQGPEFLTYFQNEAQLEKSRLLSDRFSAERPKGSFSTLEIQRTEQGDSAMYLCASSLGGYDTGELFFGEGSRLTVL.

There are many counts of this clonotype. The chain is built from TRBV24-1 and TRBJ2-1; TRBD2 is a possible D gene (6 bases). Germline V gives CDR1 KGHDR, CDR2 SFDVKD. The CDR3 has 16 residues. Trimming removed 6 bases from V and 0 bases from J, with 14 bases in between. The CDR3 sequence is CATSPPGVTSYNEQFF. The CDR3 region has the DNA TGTGCCACCAGTCCCCCGGGGGTGACCTCCTACAATGAGCAGTTCTTC.

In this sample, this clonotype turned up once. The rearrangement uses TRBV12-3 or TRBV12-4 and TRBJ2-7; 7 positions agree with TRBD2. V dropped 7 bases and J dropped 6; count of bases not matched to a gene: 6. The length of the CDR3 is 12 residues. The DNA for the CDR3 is TGTGCCAGCACATGGGGGGGGGGCGAGCAGTACTTC. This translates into CASTWGGGEQYF.

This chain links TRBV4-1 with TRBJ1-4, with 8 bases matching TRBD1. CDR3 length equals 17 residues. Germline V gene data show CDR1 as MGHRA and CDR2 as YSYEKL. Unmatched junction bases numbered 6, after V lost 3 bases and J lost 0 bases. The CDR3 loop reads CASSHLDRVATNEKLFF. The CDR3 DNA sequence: TGCGCCAGCAGCCATTTGGACAGGGTTGCAACTAATGAAAAACTGTTTTTT.

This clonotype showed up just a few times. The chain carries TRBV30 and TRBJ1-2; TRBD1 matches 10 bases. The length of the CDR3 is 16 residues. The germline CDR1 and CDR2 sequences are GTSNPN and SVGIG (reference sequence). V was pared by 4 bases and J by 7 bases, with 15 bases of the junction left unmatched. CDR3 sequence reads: CAWIGPAGTGVGGYTF. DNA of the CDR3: TGTGCCTGGATAGGCCCCGCCGGGACAGGGGTCGGTGGCTACACCTTC.